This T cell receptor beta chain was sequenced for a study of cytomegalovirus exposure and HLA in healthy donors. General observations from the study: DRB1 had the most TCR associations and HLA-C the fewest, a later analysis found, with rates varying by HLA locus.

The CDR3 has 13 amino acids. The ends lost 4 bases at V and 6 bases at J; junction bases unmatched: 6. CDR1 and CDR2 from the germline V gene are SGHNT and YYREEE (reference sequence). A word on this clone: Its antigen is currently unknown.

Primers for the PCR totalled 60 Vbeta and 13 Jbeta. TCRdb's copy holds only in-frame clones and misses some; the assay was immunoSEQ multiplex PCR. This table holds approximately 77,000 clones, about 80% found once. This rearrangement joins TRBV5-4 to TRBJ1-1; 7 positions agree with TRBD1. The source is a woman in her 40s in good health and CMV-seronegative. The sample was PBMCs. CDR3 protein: CASSHGQVAEAFF. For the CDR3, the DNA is TGTGCCAGCAGCCATGGACAGGTGGCTGAAGCTTTCTTT. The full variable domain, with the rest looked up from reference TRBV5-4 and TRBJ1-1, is ETGVTQSPTHLIKTRGQQVTLRCSSQSGHNTVSWYQQALGQGPQFIFQYYREEENGRGNFPPRFSGLQFPNYSSELNVNALELDDSALYLCASSHGQVAEAFFGQGTRLTVV.